The 10 T cell receptor beta chains listed next were all sequenced from one sample in a study of T cell responses to AZD1222 COVID-19 vaccine. TCRdb's table, derived via immunoSEQ multiplex PCR, lists solely in-frame clones and lacks some. The profile shows over 45,000 clones, 65% to 80% of them singletons. The material sequenced was peripheral blood, taken on day 0 of AZD1222 vaccination. Receptor source: an adult in good health.

The chain is built from TRBV9 and TRBJ2-1; 10 nucleotides line up with TRBD2. V dropped 3 bases and J dropped 6; count of bases not matched to a gene: 6. The CDR3 runs 15 residues. The germline V gene encodes CDR1 SGDLS and CDR2 YYNGEE. The CDR3 nucleotides are TGTGCCAGCAGCGCTACGGGACTAGCGACCAATGAGCAGTTCTTC. It translates to CASSATGLATNEQFF. The full variable domain, in which reference TRBV9 and TRBJ2-1 provide the parts outside the CDR3, is DSGVTQTPKHLITATGQRVTLRCSPRSGDLSVYWYQQSLDQGLQFLIQYYNGEERAKGNILERFSAQQFPDLHSELNLSSLELGDSALYFCASSATGLATNEQFFGPGTRLTVL.

J is TRBJ1-1 and V is TRBV7-9; 7 bases are shared with TRBD1. The length of the CDR3 is 13 residues. Germline V gives CDR1 SEHNR, CDR2 FQNEAQ (reference sequence). The V gene end was trimmed by 5 bases and the J gene end by 7 bases; junction bases not matched to a gene: 7. CDR3 residues: CASSQDRALEAFF. The CDR3 DNA is TGTGCCAGCAGCCAAGACAGGGCACTTGAAGCTTTCTTT.

This clone appeared once. The V gene is TRBV20-1, the J gene TRBJ2-1; TRBD2 aligns across 7 bases. Losses at the gene ends were 3 bases for V and 8 bases for J; bases not matched to a gene: 10. Germline V lookup: CDR1 DFQATT, CDR2 SNEGSKA (reference sequence). CDR3 size: 14 residues. CDR3 nucleotides: TGCAGTGCTAGTAGGGGAGGGCGAAACGATGAGCAGTTCTTC. Translation: CSASRGGRNDEQFF.

This chain joins TRBV27 and TRBJ2-1; TRBD2 agrees at 7 bases. Losses at the gene ends were 3 bases for V and 4 bases for J; bases not matched to a gene: 6. Germline lookup yields CDR1 MNHEY and CDR2 SMNVEV (reference sequence). The CDR3 extends over 15 amino acids. CDR3 bases: TGTGCCAGCAGTTTTGGAACGGGACTATACAATGAGCAGTTCTTC. Encoded protein: CASSFGTGLYNEQFF.

The chain joins TRBV5-6 to TRBJ1-5; 8 nucleotides agree with TRBD1. Germline CDR1 SGHDT, CDR2 YYEEEE. Trimming removed 1 base from V and 0 bases from J; junction bases left unmatched: 0. CDR3 size: 15 residues. The CDR3 DNA reads TGTGCCAGCAGCTTGACAGGGGGTAGCAATCAGCCCCAGCATTTT. Its protein is CASSLTGGSNQPQHF.

This chain connects TRBV7-9 to TRBJ2-3; D may be TRBD1 or TRBD2 (6 bases each). Per germline, CDR1 SEHNR and CDR2 FQNEAQ (reference sequence). The CDR3 has 15 residues. V lost 0 bases to trimming and J lost 4 bases, with 11 bases between them. In nucleotides, the CDR3 is TGTGCCAGCAGCTTAGCGACGGGGGCAGCAGATACGCAGTATTTT. Encoded protein: CASSLATGAADTQYF.

V usage is TRBV28 and J usage is TRBJ1-4, with 7 bases matching TRBD1. Losses at the gene ends were 10 bases for V and 2 bases for J; bases not matched to a gene: 7. The CDR3 is 14 residues long. In germline, CDR1 is MDHEN, CDR2 SYDVKM. CDR3 DNA sequence: TGTGCCATAAAAGGGGGCCCCACTAATGAAAAACTGTTTTTT. It is translated as CAIKGGPTNEKLFF.

V gene TRBV27 combines with J gene TRBJ1-6, with 11 bases that match TRBD1. The J segment lost 10 bases and the V segment lost 3 bases, leaving 5 bases of the junction unmatched. The CDR3 has 15 amino acids. Germline CDR1 and CDR2: MNHEY and SMNVEV (reference sequence). The CDR3 reads CASSFLGQGGSPLHF. The CDR3 DNA reads as TGTGCCAGCAGTTTTTTGGGACAGGGGGGCTCACCCCTCCACTTT.

This clone was detected many times. DNA for the CDR3: TGTGCCAGCAGTGAAAAACAGCACTATGGCTACACCTTC. The encoded protein is CASSEKQHYGYTF. The rearrangement links TRBV6-1 to TRBJ1-2; the D is unclear. CDR1 and CDR2 (germline): MNHNS, SASEGT. V lost 2 bases to trimming and J lost 3 bases, with 7 bases between them. The CDR3 totals 13 residues.

The sample holds a few counts of this clone. The CDR3, as DNA: TGTGCCAGCAGCCCCCGGACAGGGGGGAATTTGAACACTGAAGCTTTCTTT. It specifies CASSPRTGGNLNTEAFF. The V gene is TRBV11-2, the J gene TRBJ1-1; 10 positions match TRBD1. The CDR3 is 17 amino acids. Germline-derived CDR1 and CDR2 are SGHAT and FQNNGV. V dropped 5 bases and J dropped 0; count of bases not matched to a gene: 9.